This T cell receptor (beta chain) was sequenced during a study of blood T cell repertoires in COVID-19. Authors' data handling: Amplifying reference gene primers gave estimates of nucleated cell counts. Assay used: immunoSEQ multiplex PCR; TCRdb lists only in-frame clones, some missing. That table gives V, J and clone size, and the DNA gave D and trimming. The repertoire holds under 150,000 clones, with under 80% as singletons. Germline assignment: CDR1 LGHNA and CDR2 YSLEER. This CDR3 is built from 13 residues. The ends lost 4 bases at V and 5 bases at J; junction bases unmatched: 2. The source material was peripheral blood. The chain uses TRBV4-3 and TRBJ1-1; TRBD1 matches at 9 bases. This clonotype was obtained from a man at least 80 years old with acute or convalescent COVID-19. In DNA form, the CDR3 reads TGCGCCAGCAGCCCGGACAGGGGTACTGAAGCTTTCTTT. Its translation is CASSPDRGTEAFF.